Presented here are 24 T cell receptor beta chains from one specimen sequenced in a study of shared clonotypes between healthy human individuals (dated by TCRdb to the early 2020s). Libraries came from the immunoSEQ multiplex PCR assay. In its TCRdb copy, this immuneACCESS table keeps in-frame sequences only and misses some clones. Where compared with another copy, unresolved V genes explain less than half of these, and the others have no known cause. The sample yields some 2,400,000 clones; nearly 97% were counted once. The ten largest clones take up 0.1% to 0.15% of the sample. Sequencing was performed on naive CD4+ T cells sorted from blood. What this sample's cell subset or site label stands for: CD45RA+ positively selected. The receptors originated from a man aged 18 to 30 in good health.

This chain joins TRBV7-9 and TRBJ2-1; 7 nucleotides agree with TRBD2. In germline, CDR1 is SEHNR, CDR2 FQNEAQ (reference sequence). V trimming: 5 bases; J trimming: 6 bases; junction bases outside the gene matches: 16. The CDR3 is 17 residues long. CDR3 nucleotide sequence: TGTGCCAGCAGCACCAGGCCACTAGCGAATTCAGGCAATGAGCAGTTCTTC. It codes for CASSTRPLANSGNEQFF.

As for this clone: The sample has other DNA sequences that encode this CDR3 too. The rearrangement uses TRBV5-1 and TRBJ2-2, with 9 bases lining up with TRBD1. Germline-derived CDR1 and CDR2 are SGHRS and YFSETQ. CDR3 length equals 15 residues. The junction had 3 bases not matched to a gene; V was cut back by 4 bases and J by 2 bases. This CDR3 is CASSETGGNTGELFF. CDR3 sequence (DNA): TGCGCCAGCAGCGAGACAGGGGGTAACACCGGGGAGCTGTTTTTT. Using reference TRBV5-1 and TRBJ2-2 for the parts outside the CDR3, the full variable domain is KAGVTQTPRYLIKTRGQQVTLSCSPISGHRSVSWYQQTPGQGLQFLFEYFSETQRNKGNFPGRFSGRQFSNSRSEMNVSTLELGDSALYLCASSETGGNTGELFFGEGSRLTVL.

This chain links TRBV7-2 with TRBJ2-7; D is possibly TRBD1 or TRBD2 (6 bases each). With 5 bases removed from V and 3 bases from J, the gap between germline ends came to 17 bases. CDR1 is SGHTA, CDR2 FQGNSA, per germline. This CDR3 contains 15 residues. CDR3 loop: CASSLGGTLNYEQYF. In nucleotides, the CDR3 is TGTGCCAGCAGCCTAGGGGGGACCCTCAACTACGAGCAGTACTTC.

V usage is TRBV7-2 and J usage is TRBJ1-2; D is undetermined. CDR3 length equals 18 residues. Germline CDR1 reads SGHTA; CDR2 reads FQGNSA. Between the trimmed V and J ends, which lost 5 bases and 4 bases, there was a span of 26 bases. CDR3 sequence reads: CASSLHGSGKNSPYGYTF. The CDR3 nucleotides are TGTGCCAGCAGCCTTCATGGTTCTGGGAAAAACTCTCCCTATGGCTACACCTTC.

The rearrangement uses TRBV5-6 and TRBJ2-3; D remains ambiguous. Germline V gene lookup returns CDR1 SGHDT and CDR2 YYEEEE. The CDR3 consists of 12 residues. Trimming took 5 bases from V and 0 from J, leaving 4 bases between them. The CDR3 loop reads CASRWSTDTQYF. CDR3 nucleotide sequence: TGTGCCAGCAGGTGGAGCACAGATACGCAGTATTTT.

This chain links TRBV19 with TRBJ2-5; no definite D call. This CDR3 has 14 amino acids. Germline CDR1 reads LNHDA; CDR2 reads SQIVND (reference sequence). Trimming stripped 3 bases from V and 4 bases from J, with 12 bases between. The CDR3 sequence is CASSMWSGVETQYF. CDR3 DNA sequence: TGTGCCAGTAGTATGTGGTCTGGAGTAGAGACCCAGTACTTC. The full variable domain, with the rest looked up from reference TRBV19 and TRBJ2-5, is DGGITQSPKYLFRKEGQNVTLSCEQNLNHDAMYWYRQDPGQGLRLIYYSQIVNDFQKGDIAEGYSVSREKKESFPLTVTSAQKNPTAFYLCASSMWSGVETQYFGPGTRLLVL.

This chain joins TRBV5-1 and TRBJ2-7; maybe TRBD1 (6 bases). This CDR3 is 14 amino acids long. Germline V lookup: CDR1 SGHRS, CDR2 YFSETQ. V dropped 4 bases and J dropped 7 bases, with 18 bases sitting between them. The CDR3 bases are TGCGCCAGCAGCCGTAGACAGGAATCTGGTGAGCAGTACTTC. Amino acid sequence: CASSRRQESGEQYF.

The chain carries TRBV6-1 and TRBJ2-5; D ambiguous. V lost 2 bases and J lost 2, with 9 bases in between. Germline CDR1 is MNHNS and CDR2 is SASEGT. The CDR3 has 14 amino acids. CDR3 region: CASSEWPNQETQYF. CDR3 nucleotides: TGTGCCAGCAGTGAATGGCCGAATCAAGAGACCCAGTACTTC.

The rearrangement links TRBV5-1 to TRBJ1-2; the D gene is possibly TRBD1 (5 bases). The V end lost 1 base, the J end lost 2 bases, and 12 bases lay between the germline ends. Germline V gene data show CDR1 as SGHRS and CDR2 as YFSETQ. The CDR3 is made up of 15 amino acids. CDR3 region: CASSLYTGSNYGYTF. The CDR3 bases are TGCGCCAGCAGCTTGTATACAGGCTCAAACTATGGCTACACCTTC.

The gene calls are TRBV18 and TRBJ2-5; D is undetermined. CDR3 size: 13 residues. V gave up 2 bases and J gave up 5 bases, with 9 bases separating them. Germline V gene data show CDR1 as KGHSH and CDR2 as LQKENI. The CDR3 here is CASSPGLLETQYF. The DNA of the CDR3 is TGTGCCAGCTCACCAGGCTTGTTGGAGACCCAGTACTTC.

V and J are TRBV6-1 and TRBJ2-1; 8 nucleotides match TRBD2. V lost 10 bases and J lost 9; bases outside the gene matches: 11. CDR3 size: 13 residues. Germline V CDR1 and CDR2: MNHNS, SASEGT. In nucleotides, the CDR3 is TGTGCCACCATGGAGCGGGGGCTCAGTGAGCAGTTCTTC. It codes for CATMERGLSEQFF.

This clone came up once. The chain links TRBV10-3 to TRBJ2-3; 7 nucleotides match TRBD1. V shed 6 bases and J 0 bases; nucleotides not matched to a gene: 3. The CDR3 has 14 residues. From germline, CDR1 is ENHRY and CDR2 SYGVKD. The DNA for the CDR3 is TGTGCCATCAGCGGACAGGCTAGCACAGATACGCAGTATTTT. Its protein product is CAISGQASTDTQYF.

The V call is TRBV5-8, the J call TRBJ2-7, with TRBD1 identical over 8 bases. Losses at the gene ends were 0 bases for V and 4 bases for J; bases not matched to a gene: 6. The CDR3 is 15 residues long. Germline V CDR1 and CDR2: SGHTS, YDEGEE. The CDR3 spells CASSLAARGPYEQYF. The CDR3 DNA is TGTGCCAGCAGCTTGGCCGCCAGGGGGCCTTACGAGCAGTACTTC.

The V and J genes are TRBV5-4 and TRBJ2-5; weak D call: TRBD1 (6 bases). The CDR3 has 13 residues. V gave up 4 bases and J gave up 5 bases, with 12 bases separating them. Germline CDR1 reads SGHNT; CDR2 reads YYREEE (reference sequence). CDR3 region: CASSQTGFETQYF. The CDR3 DNA reads as TGTGCCAGCAGCCAAACAGGGTTCGAGACCCAGTACTTC.

The gene calls are TRBV28 and TRBJ2-7; weak D call: TRBD2 (6 bases). The length of the CDR3 is 18 residues. In germline, CDR1 is MDHEN, CDR2 SYDVKM. The V end lost 6 bases, the J end lost 4 bases, and 28 bases lay between the germline ends. The CDR3 loop is CASSAGGAGGSGLYEQYF. In DNA, the CDR3 is TGTGCCAGCAGCGCCGGAGGGGCTGGGGGATCGGGTCTGTACGAGCAGTACTTC.

The chain employs TRBV7-2 and TRBJ2-3; the D gene is possibly TRBD2 (5 bases). CDR3 length: 15 amino acids. Per germline, CDR1 SGHTA and CDR2 FQGNSA. Trimming stripped 3 bases from V and 3 bases from J, with 13 bases between. CDR3: CASSFEGLSTDTQYF. The DNA for the CDR3 is TGTGCCAGCAGCTTCGAAGGACTTTCAACAGATACGCAGTATTTT.

CDR3 protein: CAWSPLDRDSYEQYF. The CDR3 nucleotides are TGTGCCTGGAGTCCCCTGGACAGGGATTCCTACGAGCAGTACTTC. The chain carries TRBV30 and TRBJ2-7; 8 bases are shared with TRBD1. V was clipped by 2 bases and J by 1 base; unmatched bases: 7. Germline lookup yields CDR1 GTSNPN and CDR2 SVGIG (reference sequence). The CDR3 contains 15 residues.

The gene calls are TRBV6-6 and TRBJ2-5; 7 bases align to TRBD1. Trimming took 7 bases from V and 3 from J; bases not matched to a gene: 8. Germline V gives CDR1 MNHNY, CDR2 SVGAGI (reference sequence). CDR3 length: 14 amino acids. The CDR3: CASIFTGTEETQYF. In DNA form, the CDR3 reads TGTGCCAGCATCTTTACCGGGACAGAAGAGACCCAGTACTTC.

As DNA, the CDR3 is TGTGCCAGCAGCTTTCCCGGGCCTAGCACAGATACGCAGTATTTT. Its protein is CASSFPGPSTDTQYF. The chain joins TRBV7-8 to TRBJ2-3; D remains ambiguous. This CDR3 spans 15 amino acids. CDR1 is SGHVS and CDR2 is FQNEAQ in the germline V gene. Trimming shortened V by 3 bases and J by 0 bases, and 10 bases separated the two germline ends.

CDR3 DNA sequence: TGTGCCAGCCGGGGACGGGGGGAATCACCCCTCCACTTT. It yields the protein CASRGRGESPLHF. The chain is built from TRBV27 and TRBJ1-6; TRBD1 might be the D (5 bases). Trimming stripped 8 bases from V and 10 bases from J, with 15 bases between. This CDR3 region has 13 residues. Germline V gene lookup returns CDR1 MNHEY and CDR2 SMNVEV (reference sequence).

This chain joins TRBV6-6 and TRBJ2-7; 8 bases are a match to TRBD1. J was trimmed by 6 bases and V by 10 bases; bases with no gene match: 17. The CDR3 loop spans 15 amino acids. Germline V gene sequence: CDR1 MNHNY, CDR2 SVGAGI (reference sequence). As DNA, the CDR3 is TGTGCCATCGACAACGGAGCAGGGGGCTCCACCGAGCAGTACTTC. Amino acid sequence: CAIDNGAGGSTEQYF.

Only one count was recorded for this clone. The rearrangement joins TRBV9 to TRBJ2-2; D is possibly TRBD1 (6 bases). V gave up 0 bases and J gave up 4 bases, with 10 bases separating them. CDR1 is SGDLS and CDR2 is YYNGEE in the germline V gene. The CDR3 runs to 15 residues. CDR3 DNA: TGTGCCAGCAGCGTAGGACAGGATTCCACCGGGGAGCTGTTTTTT. This translates into CASSVGQDSTGELFF.

As concerns this clone: Additional DNA sequences in this sample encode the identical CDR3. This rearrangement joins TRBV5-4 to TRBJ1-6; D not certain. Germline V CDR1 and CDR2: SGHNT, YYREEE (reference sequence). V lost 4 bases to trimming and J lost 0 bases, with 11 bases between them. The CDR3 runs to 16 residues. The CDR3 DNA follows: TGTGCCAGCAGCCCCGGTGGGAGCTCCTATAATTCACCCCTCCACTTT. It yields the protein CASSPGGSSYNSPLHF.

This rearrangement joins TRBV2 to TRBJ2-1; D unresolved. This CDR3 region has 13 residues. Germline V CDR1 and CDR2: SNHLY, FYNNEI. The V and J ends lost 1 base and 14 bases respectively, with 15 bases between them. The CDR3 nucleotides read TGTGCCAGCAGTGAAGTCCAAATGTCTGTGGAGTTCTTC. The encoded protein is CASSEVQMSVEFF.